This entry lists 29 T cell receptor beta chains sequenced from one sample in a study of blood T cell repertoires in COVID-19. This table comes from immunoSEQ multiplex PCR, and its TCRdb copy is limited to in-frame clones, with some not included. The sample has a few hundred thousand clones, about 86% seen once. The sequenced sample consisted of PBMCs or T cells enriched from blood (not recorded which). These receptors were taken from a woman between 35 and 50 years old with acute COVID-19.

This chain uses TRBV2 with TRBJ2-7, with a tentative D call TRBD1 (6 bases). Germline assignment: CDR1 SNHLY and CDR2 FYNNEI. V was shortened by 5 bases and J by 5 bases, with 19 bases between the two germline ends. The CDR3 sequence is 15 residues long. This CDR3 reads CASSFAFQGRDEQYF. The DNA for the CDR3 is TGTGCCAGCAGTTTTGCCTTTCAGGGGCGGGACGAGCAGTACTTC.

The CDR3 loop is CASSRKTSGGAIPYEQYF. The CDR3 DNA reads TGTGCCAGTAGTCGTAAGACTAGCGGGGGGGCAATCCCCTACGAGCAGTACTTC. The rearrangement uses TRBV19 and TRBJ2-7, with 14 bases fitting TRBD2. The CDR3 loop spans 18 amino acids. Germline trimming cut 5 bases from V and 2 bases from J; bases unmatched to any gene: 11. Germline CDR1 LNHDA, CDR2 SQIVND (reference sequence).

The chain recombines TRBV11-2 with TRBJ2-7; TRBD1 aligns across 11 bases. The length of the CDR3 is 15 residues. Trimming took 6 bases from V and 3 from J; bases not matched to a gene: 7. Per germline, CDR1 SGHAT and CDR2 FQNNGV. This chain's CDR3 is CASRAPGTGGYEQYF. The CDR3 DNA sequence: TGTGCCAGCAGGGCACCGGGGACAGGGGGCTACGAGCAGTACTTC.

The V gene is TRBV7-9, the J gene TRBJ2-2; tentatively, D is TRBD2 (6 bases). CDR1 SEHNR and CDR2 FQNEAQ come from the germline V gene (reference sequence). V lost 4 bases, J lost 6 bases, and 18 bases lay in between. There are 16 residues in the CDR3. CDR3 in amino acids: CASSSSDGIMSGELFF. The CDR3 DNA follows: TGTGCCAGCAGCTCTAGCGATGGGATTATGTCCGGGGAGCTGTTTTTT. The full variable domain, with the rest looked up from reference TRBV7-9 and TRBJ2-2, is DTGVSQNPRHKITKRGQNVTFRCDPISEHNRLYWYRQTLGQGPEFLTYFQNEAQLEKSRLLSDRFSAERPKGSFSTLEIQRTEQGDSAMYLCASSSSDGIMSGELFFGEGSRLTVL.

The V and J genes are TRBV15 and TRBJ1-6; 9 bases are a match to TRBD1. V dropped 1 base and J dropped 10; count of bases not matched to a gene: 5. Germline CDR1 LNHNV, CDR2 YYDKDF (reference sequence). This CDR3 comprises 15 residues. CDR3 region: CATSRAGTGPSPLHF. CDR3 bases: TGTGCCACCAGCAGAGCCGGGACAGGGCCCTCACCCCTCCACTTT.

The chain couples TRBV29-1 to TRBJ2-1; 8 nucleotides agree with TRBD1. The V segment lost 3 bases and the J segment 5 bases; nucleotides outside the gene matches: 6. The length of the CDR3 is 14 residues. The germline V gene has CDR1 SQVTM and CDR2 ANQGSEA. CDR3 bases: TGCAGCGTTGAGTATAGGGGACAGGACAATGAGCAGTTCTTC. Protein product: CSVEYRGQDNEQFF.

This clone was detected a few times. The J gene is TRBJ1-2, the V gene TRBV28, with D perhaps matching TRBD1 (6 bases). CDR3 length equals 15 residues. The V gene lost 5 bases and the J gene lost 4 bases, with 17 bases spanning the gap. The V gene's germline CDR1 is MDHEN and CDR2 SYDVKM. In nucleotides, the CDR3 is TGTGCCAGCAGTCCTCAACCCGGGGGGCTCTATGGCTACACCTTC. It specifies CASSPQPGGLYGYTF.

The chain links TRBV20-1 to TRBJ2-3; the D gene is possibly TRBD2 (6 bases). Germline CDR1 reads DFQATT; CDR2 reads SNEGSKA (reference sequence). The CDR3 runs to 15 residues. Between the trimmed V and J ends, which lost 3 bases and 0 bases, there was a span of 13 bases. The CDR3: CSASTGGYSTDTQYF. DNA of the CDR3: TGCAGTGCTAGTACCGGGGGATATAGCACAGATACGCAGTATTTT.

This chain uses TRBV6-1 with TRBJ1-2, with 7 bases fitting TRBD1. The V and J ends lost 1 base and 5 bases, in that order; junction bases with no gene match: 4. The CDR3 runs 14 residues. CDR1 is MNHNS, CDR2 SASEGT, per germline. CDR3 amino acids: CASSEGAGGYGYTF. CDR3 DNA: TGTGCCAGCAGTGAAGGGGCAGGGGGATATGGCTACACCTTC.

The gene calls are TRBV20-1 and TRBJ1-4; D uncertain. This CDR3 has 13 amino acids. V shed 3 bases and J shed 8 bases, with 13 bases lying between them. The germline CDR1 and CDR2 sequences are DFQATT and SNEGSKA (reference sequence). DNA of the CDR3: TGCAGTGCTAGTCTCGGGTCCTCCGAAAAACTGTTTTTT. Protein sequence: CSASLGSSEKLFF.

The chain couples TRBV23-1 to TRBJ1-1, with TRBD1 as a possible D gene (6 bases). TRBV23-1 is filed as an ORF, its function uncertain. The V gene lost 8 bases and the J gene lost 5 bases, with 15 bases spanning the gap. This CDR3 is built from 13 residues. Written as DNA, the CDR3 is TGCGCCAGCTCCCCCAGGGGCTGTACTGAAGCTTTCTTT. Protein sequence: CASSPRGCTEAFF.

This chain links TRBV7-3 with TRBJ2-3; no clear D. The CDR3 covers 16 residues. Deletions cut 5 bases from V and 0 bases from J, with 15 bases between. Germline V lookup: CDR1 SGHTA, CDR2 FQGTGA. The CDR3 DNA reads TGTGCCAGCAGCCCCACTGGGCAAATCAGCACAGATACGCAGTATTTT. Encoded protein: CASSPTGQISTDTQYF.

The gene calls are TRBV6-4 and TRBJ1-1, with D unclear. The CDR3 has 14 residues. V was cut by 4 bases and J by 6 bases, with 15 bases left in between. Per the germline V gene, CDR1 is MRHNA and CDR2 is SNTAGT. The CDR3 sequence: CASSAHGGEAEAFF. CDR3 nucleotide sequence: TGTGCCAGCAGTGCCCACGGCGGGGAGGCTGAAGCTTTCTTT.

The sample holds one count of this clone. V usage is TRBV11-2 and J usage is TRBJ2-2; no firm D call. Germline CDR1 SGHAT, CDR2 FQNNGV. The CDR3 length is 13 residues. V lost 5 bases and J lost 9, with 13 bases in between. Written as DNA, the CDR3 is TGTGCCAGCAGCCCAGAGGTTAGCTGGGAGCTGTTTTTT. It translates to CASSPEVSWELFF.

The rearrangement joins TRBV5-1 to TRBJ1-1; TRBD1 aligns across 9 bases. Germline V lookup: CDR1 SGHRS, CDR2 YFSETQ. This CDR3 has 14 amino acids. The trim removed 0 bases at V and 11 bases at J, leaving 8 bases unmatched. This CDR3 reads CASSLGGQGDVAFF. CDR3 DNA: TGCGCCAGCAGCTTGGGGGGACAGGGAGATGTGGCTTTCTTT.

This clone was picked up one time. The gene calls are TRBV18 and TRBJ2-1, with 7 bases aligning to TRBD2. The CDR3 totals 15 residues. Trimming removed 4 bases from V and 9 bases from J; junction bases left unmatched: 12. Germline CDR1 reads KGHSH; CDR2 reads LQKENI. CDR3 DNA sequence: TGTGCCAGCTCACTCGGACTAGGATGGAGCAGTGAGCAGTTCTTC. Amino acid sequence: CASSLGLGWSSEQFF.

The CDR3 region has the DNA TGTGCCAGCAGCCGACAGGGCTCCTACGAGCAGTACTTC. It is translated as CASSRQGSYEQYF. The chain combines TRBV6-2 or TRBV6-3 with TRBJ2-7; TRBD1 matches 7 bases. The ends lost 6 bases at V and 0 bases at J; junction bases unmatched: 2. The CDR3 is 13 residues long. Per the germline V gene, CDR1 is MNHEY and CDR2 is SVGEGT.

This clone has only one observation. V usage is TRBV5-1 and J usage is TRBJ2-5; 7 bases map to TRBD1. Germline lookup yields CDR1 SGHRS and CDR2 YFSETQ. The CDR3 has 16 amino acids. Unmatched junction bases numbered 8, after V lost 3 bases and J lost 0 bases. The CDR3 loop reads CASSSNRGGHQETQYF. In nucleotides, the CDR3 is TGCGCCAGCAGCTCTAACAGGGGTGGCCACCAAGAGACCCAGTACTTC.

This chain uses TRBV7-2 with TRBJ2-7, with no clear D. The V end lost 0 bases, the J end lost 2 bases, and 5 bases lay between the germline ends. The CDR3 runs to 13 residues. CDR1 and CDR2 (germline): SGHTA, FQGNSA. The CDR3 loop reads CASSLAFTYEQYF. The CDR3 DNA follows: TGTGCCAGCAGCTTAGCTTTCACCTACGAGCAGTACTTC.

The rearrangement joins TRBV5-1 to TRBJ1-6; no clear D gene. Trimming removed 0 bases at V and 5 bases at J, with 12 bases between. Germline values: CDR1 SGHRS, CDR2 YFSETQ. This CDR3 region has 16 residues. CDR3 sequence (DNA): TGCGCCAGCAGCTTGGCCGAACACATCGATAATTCACCCCTCCACTTT. This encodes CASSLAEHIDNSPLHF.

The genes are TRBV12-3 or TRBV12-4 and TRBJ1-3; 8 bases are a match to TRBD1. V shed 6 bases and J 3 bases; nucleotides not matched to a gene: 1. CDR3 size: 13 residues. This chain's CDR3 is CASRQGGGNTIYF. The CDR3 DNA sequence: TGTGCCAGCAGACAGGGGGGTGGAAACACCATATATTTT.

This clone was detected only a few times. The V call is TRBV4-1, the J call TRBJ1-4, with 7 bases lining up with TRBD1. This CDR3 spans 15 amino acids. CDR1 and CDR2 from the germline V gene are MGHRA and YSYEKL. The J segment lost 2 bases and the V segment lost 8 bases, leaving 8 bases of the junction unmatched. CDR3 protein: CASSQGVGTNEKLFF. Here the CDR3 DNA reads TGCGCCAGCTCGCAGGGGGTGGGGACTAATGAAAAACTGTTTTTT.

This clone occurred a few times. This chain joins TRBV18 and TRBJ2-1, with D perhaps matching TRBD1 (6 bases). V lost 3 bases and J lost 4, with 10 bases in between. This CDR3 has 14 amino acids. From germline, CDR1 is KGHSH and CDR2 LQKENI. The CDR3: CASSPTDSYNEQFF. The CDR3 coding sequence is TGTGCCAGCTCACCCACGGACAGTTACAATGAGCAGTTCTTC.

The chain's CDR3 is CASSLRASGNGIPYEQFF. The CDR3 region has the DNA TGTGCCAGCAGCTTACGGGCTAGCGGGAACGGGATCCCCTATGAGCAGTTCTTC. The chain recombines TRBV7-2 with TRBJ2-1; TRBD2 matches at 9 bases. Germline CDR1 reads SGHTA; CDR2 reads FQGNSA. The CDR3 spans 18 residues. The V and J ends lost 2 bases and 8 bases, in that order; junction bases with no gene match: 16. The entire variable domain, with the rest obtained from reference TRBV7-2 and TRBJ2-1, is as follows: GAGVSQSPSNKVTEKGKDVELRCDPISGHTALYWYRQSLGQGLEFLIYFQGNSAPDKSGLPSDRFSAERTGGSVSTLTIQRTQQEDSAVYLCASSLRASGNGIPYEQFFGPGTRLTVL.

The V gene is TRBV3-1 (or the pseudogene TRBV3-2), the J gene TRBJ1-3, with a tentative D call TRBD1 (5 bases). This CDR3 spans 18 amino acids. The germline V gene encodes CDR1 LGHDT and CDR2 YNNKEL (reference sequence). Trimming took off 1 base at V and 1 base at J, with 17 bases between the two ends. CDR3 sequence: CASSQAAGGVMSGNTIYF. DNA of the CDR3: TGTGCCAGCAGCCAAGCCGCCGGGGGGGTGATGTCTGGAAACACCATATATTTT.

This clone turned up a few times. The gene calls are TRBV27 and TRBJ1-2, with TRBD1 as a possible D gene (5 bases). V gave up 0 bases and J gave up 4 bases, with 12 bases separating them. This CDR3 contains 15 residues. The germline V gene encodes CDR1 MNHEY and CDR2 SMNVEV (reference sequence). This CDR3 reads CASSLSGRVLYGYTF. The CDR3 nucleotides are TGTGCCAGCAGTTTATCAGGCAGGGTCCTCTATGGCTACACCTTC.

This chain uses TRBV6-4 with TRBJ2-2; no clear D. Trimming took off 0 bases at V and 7 bases at J, with 6 bases between the two ends. Germline V gives CDR1 MRHNA, CDR2 SNTAGT. This CDR3 has 13 residues. The CDR3 sequence: CASSDSYGGELFF. DNA for the CDR3: TGTGCCAGCAGTGACTCGTACGGCGGGGAGCTGTTTTTT.

The rearrangement links TRBV18 to TRBJ2-7; D is undetermined. Germline V gives CDR1 KGHSH, CDR2 LQKENI. The V end was cut by 3 bases, the J end by 4 bases, with 7 bases between. The CDR3 totals 12 residues. The CDR3 spells CASSPSRYEQYF. The CDR3 DNA is TGTGCCAGCTCACCTTCCAGGTACGAGCAGTACTTC.

This clone was picked up one time. CDR3 nucleotides: TGTGCCATCACTGACGGGGGTGGCTACACCTTC. It specifies CAITDGGGYTF. The chain employs TRBV10-3 and TRBJ1-2, with TRBD1 as a possible D gene (5 bases). CDR3 size: 11 residues. Between the trimmed V and J ends, which lost 7 bases and 7 bases, there was a span of 10 bases. CDR1 is ENHRY and CDR2 is SYGVKD in the germline V gene.